One sample yielded the 10 T cell receptor beta chains listed below, sequenced in a study of cytomegalovirus exposure and HLA in healthy donors (dated by TCRdb to 2017 to 2019). To prepare the library, the immunoSEQ multiplex PCR assay was applied. For the multiplex PCR, a mixture combining 60 forward primers for TCR Vbeta segments and 13 reverse primers for TCR Jbeta segments was used. Held by TCRdb, this immuneACCESS table contains in-frame sequences only and omits some clones. Under half of the omission traces to an unresolved V gene where checked; the cause of the rest is unknown. A total of about 170,000 clones appear in this sample, roughly 80% of them only once. Around 13% of the sample is held by the ten biggest clonotypes. The sequencing input was PBMCs. These receptors originate from a woman aged 50 to 65 in good health and CMV-seropositive.

This sequence joins TRBV5-6 and TRBJ2-5; 10 bases are shared with TRBD1. Germline CDR1 SGHDT, CDR2 YYEEEE. CDR3 length: 15 amino acids. V gave up 0 bases and J gave up 4 bases; unmatched junction bases: 3. CDR3 in DNA: TGTGCCAGCAGCTTGGAGGGACAGGGGACAGAGACCCAGTACTTC. Protein sequence: CASSLEGQGTETQYF.

As to this clone: The sample has other DNA sequences that encode this CDR3 too. The chain recombines TRBV2 with TRBJ1-1; D is unclear. Trimming left V 4 bases short and J 1 base short, with 7 bases between. This CDR3 has 13 residues. The V gene's germline CDR1 is SNHLY and CDR2 FYNNEI. DNA for the CDR3: TGTGCCAGCAGTGGACAACCGAACACTGAAGCTTTCTTT. Translated: CASSGQPNTEAFF.

This clone was seen more than once but under ten times. This chain uses TRBV19 with TRBJ1-6; D is unresolved. This CDR3 is 14 amino acids long. The V gene's germline CDR1 is LNHDA and CDR2 SQIVND (reference sequence). V lost 6 bases and J 0 bases, leaving 6 bases between the germline ends. The CDR3 DNA reads as TGTGCCAGTAGGACAAGCTCCTATAATTCACCCCTCCACTTT. Protein: CASRTSSYNSPLHF.

The genes are TRBV2 and TRBJ2-3; 9 bases are a match to TRBD2. J gave up 5 bases and V 2 bases, and 5 bases lay outside the gene matches. Germline V gives CDR1 SNHLY, CDR2 FYNNEI. The CDR3 totals 15 residues. The CDR3 loop is CASSEWRGGRDTQYF. For the CDR3, the DNA is TGTGCCAGCAGTGAATGGCGGGGGGGCCGAGATACGCAGTATTTT. Looking up the rest from reference TRBV2 and TRBJ2-3 gives the full variable domain: EPEVTQTPSHQVTQMGQEVILRCVPISNHLYFYWYRQILGQKVEFLVSFYNNEISEKSEIFDDQFSVERPDGSNFTLKIRSTKLEDSAMYFCASSEWRGGRDTQYFGPGTRLTVL.

In this sample, this clone turned up once. The chain has TRBV4-2 and TRBJ1-6; no definite D call. V dropped 3 bases and J dropped 15 bases, with 18 bases sitting between them. The CDR3 extends over 14 amino acids. Germline CDR1 is LGHNA and CDR2 is YNFKEQ. The CDR3 region is CASSHPPISRVLHF. The DNA for the CDR3 is TGTGCCAGCAGCCATCCTCCAATAAGTCGGGTCCTCCACTTT.

The chain joins TRBV19 to TRBJ1-1; the D gene is possibly TRBD1 (5 bases). The CDR3 totals 16 residues. V was pared by 3 bases and J by 0 bases, with 14 bases between. Looked up from germline, CDR1 is LNHDA and CDR2 is SQIVND (reference sequence). DNA of the CDR3: TGTGCCAGTAGTATGATGGGGGGTCTTATGAACACTGAAGCTTTCTTT. Its translation is CASSMMGGLMNTEAFF.

The J gene is TRBJ1-2, the V gene TRBV30; TRBD1 might be the D (5 bases). CDR1 is GTSNPN and CDR2 is SVGIG in the germline V gene (reference sequence). V shed 2 bases and J shed 6 bases, with 13 bases lying between them. The CDR3 sequence is 13 residues long. The CDR3 DNA is TGTGCCTGGAGTCCAGGGATCAGGGATGGCTACACCTTC. The encoded protein is CAWSPGIRDGYTF.

Comments on this clone: Compared with germline, one end of the junction differs, possibly owing to a read error. V is TRBV7-9 and J is TRBJ1-6; D call uncertain. This CDR3 contains 14 residues. Germline assignment: CDR1 SEHNR and CDR2 FQNEAQ (reference sequence). CDR3 bases: TGTGCCAGCAGCTTACCGGGGAGGGATTCATCCCTCCACTTT. Translated, it gives CASSLPGRDSSLHF. Full variable domain (missing parts from reference TRBV7-9 and TRBJ1-6): DTGVSQNPRHKITKRGQNVTFRCDPISEHNRLYWYRQTLGQGPEFLTYFQNEAQLEKSRLLSDRFSAERPKGSFSTLEIQRTEQGDSAMYLCASSLPGRDSSLHFGNGTRLTVT.

The V and J genes are TRBV7-3 and TRBJ1-2; 7 bases are shared with TRBD1. The V and J ends lost 2 bases and 6 bases, in that order; junction bases with no gene match: 6. Germline loops: CDR1 SGHTA, CDR2 FQGTGA. This CDR3 is 14 amino acids long. As DNA, the CDR3 is TGTGCCAGCAGCTTAGGGGACAGAAGGGATGGCTACACCTTC. As protein: CASSLGDRRDGYTF.

This clone was counted between two and nine times. The chain employs TRBV4-1 and TRBJ1-2, with D hard to call. Germline assignment: CDR1 MGHRA and CDR2 YSYEKL. This CDR3 comprises 13 residues. V gave up 0 bases and J gave up 4 bases, with 6 bases separating them. The CDR3 DNA reads TGCGCCAGCAGCCAAGATCGTGTCTATGGCTACACCTTC. Protein sequence: CASSQDRVYGYTF.